This paragraph covers one TCR beta chain sequence. The sample belongs to a study of T cells expressing NK-cell markers. Whole-study context: Sequenced donors, eight in total, included seven who were HCMV-seropositive and one who was seronegative.

The germline V gene has CDR1 DFQATT and CDR2 SNEGSKA (reference sequence). The CDR3 is 12 residues long. TCRdb re-called the 5' RACE reads and catalogs CDR3 proteins one per entry, DNA excluded. The sample's table shows a few hundred thousand distinct CDR3 sequences. V gene TRBV20-1 combines with J gene TRBJ2-1; lacking DNA, the TRBD2 call made by TCRdb goes unchecked. The sample was blood T cells: a sorted CD56 or NKG2C T cell subset, CD4+ or CD8+ T cells, or bulk PBMC T cells (not recorded which). The TCR originated in a man between 18 and 35 years old in good health. This chain's CDR3 is CRMGLAGDEQFF.